This entry lists 29 T cell receptor beta chains sequenced from one sample in a study of T cells after yellow fever vaccination. From the 5' RACE reads, TCRdb called clonotypes with MiXCR, one entry per CDR3 protein. The sample yields some 150,000 distinct CDR3 sequences, 9.5% to 11% seen once. The sample consisted of CD8+ T cells sorted from PBMCs, taken 15 days after the yellow fever booster vaccination. These receptors originate from a young man who received the YFV17D yellow fever vaccine.

This chain joins TRBV7-8 and TRBJ2-5; possible D gene TRBD2, 6 bases. The CDR3 contains 14 residues. Germline V gene lookup returns CDR1 SGHVS and CDR2 FQNEAQ. Trimming shortened V by 5 bases and J by 5 bases, and 15 bases separated the two germline ends. CDR3 DNA sequence: TGTGCCAGCAGCCAACAGGTCGCGGGGGAGACCCAGTACTTC. Amino acid sequence: CASSQQVAGETQYF. The full variable domain, in which reference TRBV7-8 and TRBJ2-5 provide the parts outside the CDR3, is GAGVSQSPRYKVAKRGQDVALRCDPISGHVSLFWYQQALGQGPEFLTYFQNEAQLDKSGLPSDRFFAERPEGSVSTLKIQRTQQEDSAVYLCASSQQVAGETQYFGPGTRLLVL.

This clonotype was counted only a few times. The gene calls are TRBV5-1 and TRBJ1-4, with a weak D call TRBD1 (5 bases). CDR3 size: 14 residues. Germline CDR1 SGHRS, CDR2 YFSETQ. V lost 4 bases, J lost 7 bases, and 14 bases lay in between. The CDR3 DNA reads as TGCGCCAGCAGCCTCGCGGGGCTCGGTGAAAAACTGTTTTTT. This translates into CASSLAGLGEKLFF.

The rearrangement joins TRBV12-3 or TRBV12-4 to TRBJ2-1, with 9 bases lining up with TRBD2. The CDR3 is 15 residues long. V lost 5 bases and J lost 4; bases outside the gene matches: 6. CDR3 nucleotide sequence: TGTGCCAGCAGTGATATAGCGGGGGAGTACAATGAGCAGTTCTTC. It yields the protein CASSDIAGEYNEQFF.

The rearrangement uses TRBV7-3 and TRBJ2-7; D remains unclear. This CDR3 has 12 amino acids. Germline V lookup: CDR1 SGHTA, CDR2 FQGTGA. The V end lost 5 bases, the J end lost 5 bases, and 10 bases lay between the germline ends. CDR3 bases: TGTGCCAGCAGCCTAAAGGGTCACGAGCAGTACTTC. It yields the protein CASSLKGHEQYF.

In this sample, this clonotype turned up a few times. The chain uses TRBV9 and TRBJ1-1, with a tentative D call TRBD1 (5 bases). Germline V gene data show CDR1 as SGDLS and CDR2 as YYNGEE. CDR3 length: 12 amino acids. V was clipped by 3 bases and J by 6 bases, with 9 bases between them. The CDR3 reads CASSADSSEAFF. The CDR3 DNA reads TGTGCCAGCAGCGCTGACAGTTCTGAAGCTTTCTTT.

The chain has TRBV7-9 and TRBJ2-3; no clear D gene. In germline, CDR1 is SEHNR, CDR2 FQNEAQ (reference sequence). This CDR3 region has 13 residues. Trimming shortened V by 4 bases and J by 6 bases, and 11 bases separated the two germline ends. Here the CDR3 DNA reads TGTGCCAGCAGCTCCCCCGTAGAGGATACGCAGTATTTT. Translating it yields CASSSPVEDTQYF.

There are a few counts of this clonotype. This chain uses TRBV7-9 with TRBJ2-3; the match to TRBD2 covers 8 bases. Germline loops: CDR1 SEHNR, CDR2 FQNEAQ (reference sequence). Trimming cost V 5 bases and J 4 bases; bases outside gene matches: 8. The CDR3 has 15 residues. CDR3 in DNA: TGTGCCAGCAGCCCAACGCGAGCGGGGGCAGATACGCAGTATTTT. It translates to CASSPTRAGADTQYF.

The J gene is TRBJ1-2, the V gene TRBV10-3; TRBD1 matches 7 bases. This CDR3 is 14 amino acids long. In germline, CDR1 is ENHRY, CDR2 SYGVKD. With V trimmed by 2 bases and J by 8 bases, 8 bases remained unmatched. This CDR3 reads CAISEPGQFDGYTF. In nucleotides, the CDR3 is TGTGCCATCAGTGAGCCGGGACAGTTTGACGGCTACACCTTC.

This clonotype was picked up many times. This chain joins TRBV7-3 and TRBJ2-1; D is uncertain. V was shortened by 3 bases and J by 0 bases, with 6 bases between the two germline ends. This CDR3 region has 14 residues. Germline CDR1 SGHTA, CDR2 FQGTGA. The CDR3 here is CASSFASSYNEQFF. The CDR3 region has the DNA TGTGCCAGCAGCTTCGCGAGCTCCTACAATGAGCAGTTCTTC.

This clonotype has only a few counts. The CDR3: CASRPIPGQGAYSNQPQHF. The CDR3 DNA is TGTGCCAGTAGGCCTATACCGGGACAGGGGGCTTATAGCAATCAGCCCCAGCATTTT. J is TRBJ1-5 and V is TRBV19, with 12 bases fitting TRBD1. CDR3 length: 19 residues. Germline-derived CDR1 and CDR2 are LNHDA and SQIVND (reference sequence). Trimming cost V 6 bases and J 0 bases; bases outside gene matches: 12.

V usage is TRBV9 and J usage is TRBJ2-5; D tentatively fits TRBD1 or TRBD2 (5 bases each). The V and J ends lost 0 bases and 4 bases respectively, with 10 bases between them. The CDR3 spans 14 residues. Germline-derived CDR1 and CDR2 are SGDLS and YYNGEE. This CDR3 reads CASSVDGAGETQYF. In nucleotides, the CDR3 is TGTGCCAGCAGCGTAGACGGGGCTGGAGAGACCCAGTACTTC.

This clonotype was found many times. The chain recombines TRBV4-3 with TRBJ2-3, with D unclear. Germline assignment: CDR1 LGHNA and CDR2 YSLEER. Deletions cut 0 bases from V and 0 bases from J, with 7 bases between. This CDR3 region has 15 residues. The CDR3 loop reads CASSQDLGSTDTQYF. The DNA for the CDR3 is TGCGCCAGCAGCCAAGATCTTGGCAGCACAGATACGCAGTATTTT.

This chain joins TRBV5-4 and TRBJ2-5; no clear D gene. The CDR3 contains 13 residues. The germline V gene encodes CDR1 SGHNT and CDR2 YYREEE (reference sequence). V was shortened by 5 bases and J by 0 bases, with 8 bases between the two germline ends. CDR3 nucleotide sequence: TGTGCCAGCAGTCAGGAAGACCAAGAGACCCAGTACTTC. Residues: CASSQEDQETQYF.

This clonotype was detected a few times. CDR3 sequence: CSARLFTEAFF. The CDR3 nucleotides read TGCAGTGCTCGACTGTTCACTGAAGCTTTCTTT. This sequence joins TRBV20-1 and TRBJ1-1, with D uncertain. Germline CDR1 reads DFQATT; CDR2 reads SNEGSKA (reference sequence). V lost 5 bases and J lost 4, with 8 bases in between. This CDR3 is 11 amino acids long.

The table lists this clonotype with a few counts. In DNA, the CDR3 is TGTGCCAGCAGCTTAGGGACAGGCGTCAATCAGCCCCAGCATTTT. It translates to CASSLGTGVNQPQHF. The J gene is TRBJ1-5, the V gene TRBV7-2, with TRBD1 matching 7 bases. With 1 base clipped from V and 3 bases from J, the junction kept 3 bases outside the gene matches. CDR1 SGHTA and CDR2 FQGNSA come from the germline V gene. The CDR3 totals 15 residues.

This clonotype was counted between two and nine times. The CDR3 DNA follows: TGCGCCAGCAGCCAAGAGGCCGGGGGGGTGCTAGACAATGAGCAGTTCTTC. This gives the protein CASSQEAGGVLDNEQFF. The chain uses TRBV4-1 and TRBJ2-1; 8 positions match TRBD2. With 0 bases clipped from V and 5 bases from J, the junction kept 9 bases outside the gene matches. CDR1 and CDR2 (germline): MGHRA, YSYEKL. The CDR3 has 17 residues.

With regard to this clonotype: One base away lies a much larger clone, so this may be a sequencing read error. V usage is TRBV4-1 and J usage is TRBJ2-1; the D is unclear. V dropped 1 base and J dropped 7 bases, with 5 bases sitting between them. Germline lookup yields CDR1 MGHRA and CDR2 YSYEKL. The CDR3 runs 12 residues. Here the CDR3 DNA reads TGCGCCAGCAGCCAAGGTTCGAATGAGCAGTTCTTC. Translated, it gives CASSQGSNEQFF.

This clonotype was observed a few times. J is TRBJ1-3 and V is TRBV2; 7 bases map to TRBD1. CDR1 is SNHLY, CDR2 FYNNEI, per germline. With V trimmed by 4 bases and J by 4 bases, 4 bases remained unmatched. The CDR3 consists of 14 residues. The CDR3 reads CASSGTGIGNTIYF. For the CDR3, the DNA is TGTGCCAGCAGTGGGACAGGTATCGGAAACACCATATATTTT.

The genes are TRBV3-1 and TRBJ2-7; 10 nucleotides align to TRBD2. The V gene's germline CDR1 is LGHDT and CDR2 YNNKEL (reference sequence). The CDR3 contains 14 residues. With V trimmed by 4 bases and J by 6 bases, 6 bases remained unmatched. This CDR3 is CASSPTTSGAEQYV. As DNA, the CDR3 is TGTGCCAGCAGCCCTACTACTAGCGGGGCCGAGCAGTACGTC.

To note about this clonotype: Germline and junction disagree at one end, which may indicate a read error. The CDR3 is CASSRGGQNPGELFF. The CDR3 coding sequence is TGTGCCAGCAGCCGAGGGGGACAGAACCCCGGGGAGCTGTTTTTT. The V call is TRBV11-2, the J call TRBJ2-2, with TRBD1 matching over 7 bases. Per the germline V gene, CDR1 is SGHAT and CDR2 is FQNNGV. The length of the CDR3 is 15 residues.

The chain employs TRBV2 and TRBJ2-3; D call uncertain. With 6 bases removed from V and 5 bases from J, the gap between germline ends came to 3 bases. The CDR3 loop spans 10 amino acids. The V gene's germline CDR1 is SNHLY and CDR2 FYNNEI. CDR3 protein: CASRGDTQYF. CDR3 DNA: TGTGCCAGCAGAGGAGATACGCAGTATTTT.

The rearrangement links TRBV6-2 or TRBV6-3 to TRBJ1-1, with D hard to call. This CDR3 has 16 amino acids. V lost 4 bases and J 1 base, leaving 16 bases between the germline ends. CDR1 and CDR2 from the germline V gene are MNHEY and SVGEGT. This chain's CDR3 is CASSLRVGDPNTEAFF. In DNA, the CDR3 is TGTGCCAGCAGTTTACGGGTCGGAGACCCGAACACTGAAGCTTTCTTT.

This clonotype was seen a handful of times. J is TRBJ2-2 and V is TRBV11-2, with a weak D call TRBD1 (6 bases). The germline V gene encodes CDR1 SGHAT and CDR2 FQNNGV. This CDR3 has 17 residues. V was shortened by 1 base and J by 5 bases, with 17 bases between the two germline ends. In DNA, the CDR3 is TGTGCCAGCAGCTTAGCCGTCAGGGGTGTTTGGACCGGGGAGCTGTTTTTT. It yields the protein CASSLAVRGVWTGELFF. The full variable domain, in which reference TRBV11-2 and TRBJ2-2 provide the parts outside the CDR3, is EAGVAQSPRYKIIEKRQSVAFWCNPISGHATLYWYQQILGQGPKLLIQFQNNGVVDDSQLPKDRFSAERLKGVDSTLKIQPAKLEDSAVYLCASSLAVRGVWTGELFFGEGSRLTVL.

The V and J genes are TRBV5-1 and TRBJ2-7; D is possibly TRBD2 (5 bases). The CDR3 runs 14 residues. Germline V gene sequence: CDR1 SGHRS, CDR2 YFSETQ. V lost 4 bases and J lost 3, with 14 bases in between. CDR3 nucleotide sequence: TGCGCCAGCAGCCCTGGGAGCGGAGACTACGAGCAGTACTTC. Residues: CASSPGSGDYEQYF.

The chain couples TRBV4-2 to TRBJ2-4; D is perhaps TRBD2 (5 bases). Trimming left V 4 bases short and J 5 bases short, with 9 bases between. This CDR3 contains 13 residues. Germline values: CDR1 LGHNA, CDR2 YNFKEQ. CDR3 residues: CASSPEDQNIQYF. The CDR3 coding sequence is TGTGCCAGCAGCCCGGAGGACCAAAACATTCAGTACTTC.

There are a few counts of this clonotype. V gene TRBV7-9 combines with J gene TRBJ1-5; maybe TRBD1 (6 bases). CDR3 length equals 16 residues. Germline V CDR1 and CDR2: SEHNR, FQNEAQ (reference sequence). V was pared by 6 bases and J by 8 bases, with 23 bases between. CDR3 in DNA: TGTGCCAGCAGTCGAGGGGGGGGTGTGGGCCTAAAGCCCCAGCATTTT. Its translation is CASSRGGGVGLKPQHF.

This clonotype was picked up a small number of times. The genes are TRBV20-1 and TRBJ2-1; possible D gene TRBD1, 6 bases. CDR3 size: 14 residues. Germline-derived CDR1 and CDR2 are DFQATT and SNEGSKA (reference sequence). Trimming removed 3 bases from V and 3 bases from J, with 12 bases in between. The CDR3 spells CSASVQGLYNEQFF. The CDR3 DNA reads TGCAGTGCTAGTGTCCAGGGGCTCTACAATGAGCAGTTCTTC.

The chain has TRBV1 and TRBJ1-5; the table's D call TRBD1 went unverified against the DNA. TRBV1 is annotated as a pseudogene. The CDR3 is 16 amino acids. CDR3 loop: CTSSQEGRGGNQPQHF. For the CDR3, the DNA is TGCACCAGCAGCCAAGAGGGAAGGGGAGGTAATCAGCCCCAGCATTTT.

The chain links TRBV6-5 to TRBJ2-3; 10 bases match TRBD2. V shed 4 bases, J shed 0 bases, and the junction held 1 base outside the gene matches. CDR1 is MNHEY and CDR2 is SVGAGI in the germline V gene. The CDR3 runs to 15 residues. CDR3 protein: CASSSSGGSTDTQYF. In DNA, the CDR3 is TGTGCCAGCAGTTCTAGCGGGGGTAGCACAGATACGCAGTATTTT.